This T cell receptor (beta chain) was recovered during a study of OX40 agonist ivuxolimab in advanced cancers. Study context: Three patients got partial responses; one had hepatocellular carcinoma and two had cutaneous melanoma.

Losses at the gene ends were 5 bases for V and 9 bases for J; bases not matched to a gene: 2. Germline lookup yields CDR1 SGHAT and CDR2 FQDESV (reference sequence). The CDR3 runs to 12 residues. TCRdb's copy holds only in-frame clones and misses some; the assay was immunoSEQ multiplex PCR. There are about 84,000 clones in the sample; approximately 85% occur only once, and approximately 0.2% lies in the top ten. This TCR was sampled from an adult with an advanced solid tumor such as melanoma, head and neck, liver or kidney cancer. The chain uses TRBV11-1 and TRBJ2-1, with 9 nucleotides matching TRBD1. This sample comprised CD4+ or CD8+ T cells sorted from blood, obtained in a trial of the OX40 agonist ivuxolimab. The CDR3 region has the DNA TGTGCCAGCAGCCGGACAGGGGCTGAGCAGTTCTTC. Protein sequence: CASSRTGAEQFF.